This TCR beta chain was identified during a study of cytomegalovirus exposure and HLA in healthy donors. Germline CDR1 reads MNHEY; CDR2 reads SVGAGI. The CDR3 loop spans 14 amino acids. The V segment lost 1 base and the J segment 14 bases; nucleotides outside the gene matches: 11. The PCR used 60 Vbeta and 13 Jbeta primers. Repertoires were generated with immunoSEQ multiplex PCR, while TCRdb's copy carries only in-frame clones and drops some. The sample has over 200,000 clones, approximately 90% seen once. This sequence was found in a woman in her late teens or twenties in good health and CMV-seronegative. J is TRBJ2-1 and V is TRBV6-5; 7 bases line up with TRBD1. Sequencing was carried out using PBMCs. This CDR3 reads CASSYYSARGGEFF. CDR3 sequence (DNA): TGTGCCAGCAGTTACTACTCGGCGCGAGGGGGCGAGTTCTTC.